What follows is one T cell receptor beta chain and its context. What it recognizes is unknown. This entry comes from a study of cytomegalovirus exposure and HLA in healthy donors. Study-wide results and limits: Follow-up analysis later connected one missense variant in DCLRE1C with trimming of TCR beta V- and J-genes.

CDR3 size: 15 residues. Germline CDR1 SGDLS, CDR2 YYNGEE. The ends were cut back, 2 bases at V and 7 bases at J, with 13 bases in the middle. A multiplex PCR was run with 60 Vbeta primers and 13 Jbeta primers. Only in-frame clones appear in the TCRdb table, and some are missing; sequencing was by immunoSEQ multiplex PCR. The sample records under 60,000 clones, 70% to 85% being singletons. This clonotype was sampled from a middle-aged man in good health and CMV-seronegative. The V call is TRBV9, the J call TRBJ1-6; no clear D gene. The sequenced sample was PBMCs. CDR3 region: CASSVQEGYNSPLHF. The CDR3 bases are TGTGCCAGCAGCGTTCAGGAGGGTTACAATTCACCCCTCCACTTT. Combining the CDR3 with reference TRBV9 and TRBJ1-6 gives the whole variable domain DSGVTQTPKHLITATGQRVTLRCSPRSGDLSVYWYQQSLDQGLQFLIQYYNGEERAKGNILERFSAQQFPDLHSELNLSSLELGDSALYFCASSVQEGYNSPLHFGNGTRLTVT.